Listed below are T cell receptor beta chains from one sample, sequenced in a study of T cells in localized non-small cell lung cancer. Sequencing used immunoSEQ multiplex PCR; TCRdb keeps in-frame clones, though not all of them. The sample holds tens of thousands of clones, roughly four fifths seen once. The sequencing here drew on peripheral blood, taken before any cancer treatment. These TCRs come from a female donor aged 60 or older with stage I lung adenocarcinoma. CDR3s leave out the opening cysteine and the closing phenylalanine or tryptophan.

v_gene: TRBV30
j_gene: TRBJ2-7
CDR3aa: AWSVGTGPYEQY

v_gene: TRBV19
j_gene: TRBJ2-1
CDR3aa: ASSIGKPGQGFYNEQF

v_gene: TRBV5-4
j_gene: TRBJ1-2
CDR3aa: ASSLDRATDGYT

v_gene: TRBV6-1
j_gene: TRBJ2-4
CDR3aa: ASSGTGGLKNIQY

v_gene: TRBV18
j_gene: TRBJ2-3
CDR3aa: ASSFRTSGTDTQY

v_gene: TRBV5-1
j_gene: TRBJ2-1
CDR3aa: ASSLAGTSGYNEQF

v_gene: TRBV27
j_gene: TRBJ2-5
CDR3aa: ASSSGAVVETQY

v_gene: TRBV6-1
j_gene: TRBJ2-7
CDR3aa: ASSVSGRTPYEQY

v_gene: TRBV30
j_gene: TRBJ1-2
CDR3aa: ATTRSHNGYT

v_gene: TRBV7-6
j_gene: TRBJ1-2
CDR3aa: ASSPGRYGYT

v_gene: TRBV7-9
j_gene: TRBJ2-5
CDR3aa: ASSLERETQY

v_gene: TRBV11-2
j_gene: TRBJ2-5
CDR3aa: ASSLDRGTGSLKTQY

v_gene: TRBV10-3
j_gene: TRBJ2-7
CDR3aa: AISVRTDEVEQY

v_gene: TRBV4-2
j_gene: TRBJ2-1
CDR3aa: ASSPRPGTGKNEQF

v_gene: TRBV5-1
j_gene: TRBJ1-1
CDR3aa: ASSRTGDLAF

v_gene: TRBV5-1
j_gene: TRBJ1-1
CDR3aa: ASSPRSTSYAF

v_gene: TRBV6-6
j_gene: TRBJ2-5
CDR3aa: ASSYSGEWGWETQY

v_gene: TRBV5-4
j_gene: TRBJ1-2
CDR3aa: ASSLAGRPNYGYT

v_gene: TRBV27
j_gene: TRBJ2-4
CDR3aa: ASSSTDSNIQY

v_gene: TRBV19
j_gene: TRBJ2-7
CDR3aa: AASSGGASVEQY

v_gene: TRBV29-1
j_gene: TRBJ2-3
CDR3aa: SVVGYSGLAGRTDTQY

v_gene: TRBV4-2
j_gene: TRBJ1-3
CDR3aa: ASRYQGALSGNTIY

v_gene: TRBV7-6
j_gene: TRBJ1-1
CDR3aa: ASSLLGNTEAF

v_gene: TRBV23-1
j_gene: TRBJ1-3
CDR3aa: ASSQTKGIRLYSGNTIY

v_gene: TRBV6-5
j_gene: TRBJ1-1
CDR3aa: ASSYDPGNTEAF

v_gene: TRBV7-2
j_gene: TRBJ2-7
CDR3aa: ASSLALGDSYEQY

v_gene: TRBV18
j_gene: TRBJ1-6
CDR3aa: ASSPTIGGGYRDSPLH

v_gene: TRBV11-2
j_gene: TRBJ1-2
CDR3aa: ASSLRYGYT

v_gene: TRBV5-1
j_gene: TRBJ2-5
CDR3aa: ASSLPSGSNQETQY

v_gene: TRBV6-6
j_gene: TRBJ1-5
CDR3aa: ASSYGGDPQH

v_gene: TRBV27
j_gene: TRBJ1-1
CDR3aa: ASSSRQGSYTEAF

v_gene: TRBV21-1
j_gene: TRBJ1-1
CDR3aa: ASSEGEGTIEGTEAF

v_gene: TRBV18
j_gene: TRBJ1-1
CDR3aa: ASSPLHRNTEAF

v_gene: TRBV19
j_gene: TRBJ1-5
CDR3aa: ASSIGGGSNQPQH

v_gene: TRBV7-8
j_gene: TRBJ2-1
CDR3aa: ASSSHLSGTSKDEQF

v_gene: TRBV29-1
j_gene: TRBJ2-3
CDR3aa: SVGQGTDTQY

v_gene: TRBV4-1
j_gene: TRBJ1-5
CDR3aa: ASSQADRGFNQPQH

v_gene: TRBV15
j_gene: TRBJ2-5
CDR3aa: ATRDSGGVGETQY

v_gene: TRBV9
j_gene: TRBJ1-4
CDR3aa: ASSPRFFNEKLF

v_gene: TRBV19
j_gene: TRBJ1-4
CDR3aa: ASSIAVTNEKLF

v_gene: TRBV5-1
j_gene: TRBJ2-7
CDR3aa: ASSPVGLAYYEQY

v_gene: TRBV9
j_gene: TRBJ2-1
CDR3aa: ASSVGAGGPGEQF

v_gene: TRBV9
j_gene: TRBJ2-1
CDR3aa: ASTRLDISSYNEQF

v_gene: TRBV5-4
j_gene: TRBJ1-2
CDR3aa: ASSSTGGELNGYT

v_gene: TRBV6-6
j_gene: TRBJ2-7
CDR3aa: ASNGGTYEQY

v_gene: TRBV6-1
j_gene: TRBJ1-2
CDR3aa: ASISRNYGYT

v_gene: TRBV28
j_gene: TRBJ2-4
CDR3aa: ASSPSGLIQY

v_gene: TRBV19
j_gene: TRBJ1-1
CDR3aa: ASSRGSSEAF

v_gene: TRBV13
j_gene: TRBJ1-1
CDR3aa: ASSLAGTVNTEAF

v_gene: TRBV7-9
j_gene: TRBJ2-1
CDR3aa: ASSSGTSGRNEQF

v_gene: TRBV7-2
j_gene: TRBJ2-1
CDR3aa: ASSLVTGVGGEQF

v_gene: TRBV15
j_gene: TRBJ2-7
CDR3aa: ATSSSSGGHYEQY

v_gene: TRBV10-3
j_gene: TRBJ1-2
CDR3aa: AISEQDRPKGYT

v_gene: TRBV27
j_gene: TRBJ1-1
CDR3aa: ASKRQGSTEAF